What follows is one T cell receptor (beta chain) and its context. This CDR3 contains 15 residues. V shed 5 bases, J shed 0 bases, and the junction held 4 bases outside the gene matches. From germline, CDR1 is MNHEY and CDR2 SVGAGI. Time point: blood at routine non-recurrence follow-up after resection. The authors sequenced whole RNA from tumor, nontumor lung or frozen PBMC without sorting. These data come from a study of spatial heterogeneity in lung cancer. Study information: Combinations of a unique TCR and a UMI were tallied in raw reads, and on average each appeared more than ten times.

One entry per CDR3 protein results from TCRdb running MiXCR on the 5' RACE reads. The sample lists 95,000 to 120,000 distinct CDR3 sequences; roughly a tenth were seen once. The sequence was collected from a female donor with early-stage non-small cell lung cancer. The source was PBMCs, collected at follow-up. The chain uses TRBV6-5 and TRBJ1-1, with 9 bases matching TRBD1. CDR3 amino acids: CASSQTGGVNTEAFF. The CDR3 DNA sequence: TGTGCCAGCAGTCAGACAGGGGGTGTGAACACTGAAGCTTTCTTT.